This T cell receptor (beta chain) appears in the sequencing data of a study of T cell repertoires in cytomegalovirus infection. Study-wide findings and caveats: Adding up the frequency of public TCR beta families identified people who carried CMV plus the relevant HLA.

Points on this clonotype: The antigen is unknown.

TCRdb reprocessed the reads via MiXCR and lists one record per CDR3 protein. The table includes 800,000 to 950,000 distinct CDR3 sequences, approximately 32% detected once. Germline V gives CDR1 MNHNY, CDR2 SVGAGI (reference sequence). This CDR3 spans 15 amino acids. The V segment lost 5 bases and the J segment 3 bases; nucleotides outside the gene matches: 6. This rearrangement joins TRBV6-6 to TRBJ1-1; TRBD1 agrees at 10 bases. The source material was cultured CD8+ T cells from PBMCs, sampled from culture after CMV antigen stimulation. The receptor's source is a human donor in good health (CMV status not recorded). Some clones in this sample may be carry-over from other donors' samples. The CDR3 DNA follows: TGTGCCAGCAGTCGGGGACAGGGGCTGCACACTGAAGCTTTCTTT. Amino acid sequence: CASSRGQGLHTEAFF.